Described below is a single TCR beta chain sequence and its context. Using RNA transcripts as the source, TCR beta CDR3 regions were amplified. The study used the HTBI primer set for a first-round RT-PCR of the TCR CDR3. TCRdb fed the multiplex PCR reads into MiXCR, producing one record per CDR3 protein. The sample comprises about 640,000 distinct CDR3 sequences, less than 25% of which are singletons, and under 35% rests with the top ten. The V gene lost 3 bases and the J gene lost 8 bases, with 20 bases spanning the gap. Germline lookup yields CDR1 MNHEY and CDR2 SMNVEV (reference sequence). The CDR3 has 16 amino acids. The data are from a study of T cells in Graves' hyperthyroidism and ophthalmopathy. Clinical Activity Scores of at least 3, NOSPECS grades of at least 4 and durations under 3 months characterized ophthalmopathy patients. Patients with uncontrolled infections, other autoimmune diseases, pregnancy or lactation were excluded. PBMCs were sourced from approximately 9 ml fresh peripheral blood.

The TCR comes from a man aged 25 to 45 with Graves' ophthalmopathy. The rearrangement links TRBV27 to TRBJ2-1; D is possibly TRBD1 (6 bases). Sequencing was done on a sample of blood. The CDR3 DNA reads TGTGCCAGCAGTTTTGGGGCAGGGGAGTTTTTACATGAGCAGTTCTTC. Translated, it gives CASSFGAGEFLHEQFF.